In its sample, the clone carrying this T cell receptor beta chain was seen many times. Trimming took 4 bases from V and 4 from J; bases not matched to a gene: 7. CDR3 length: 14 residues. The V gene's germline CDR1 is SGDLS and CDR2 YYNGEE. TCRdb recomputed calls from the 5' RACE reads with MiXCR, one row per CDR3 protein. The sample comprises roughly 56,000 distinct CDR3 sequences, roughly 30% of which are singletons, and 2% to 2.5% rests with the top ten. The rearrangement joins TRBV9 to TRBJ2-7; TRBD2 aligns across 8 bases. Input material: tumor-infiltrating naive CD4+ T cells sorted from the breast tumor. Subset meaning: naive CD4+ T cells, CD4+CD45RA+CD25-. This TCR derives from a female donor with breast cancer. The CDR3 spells CASSPGLAGYEQYF. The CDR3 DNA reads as TGTGCCAGCAGCCCCGGACTAGCAGGTTACGAGCAGTACTTC.